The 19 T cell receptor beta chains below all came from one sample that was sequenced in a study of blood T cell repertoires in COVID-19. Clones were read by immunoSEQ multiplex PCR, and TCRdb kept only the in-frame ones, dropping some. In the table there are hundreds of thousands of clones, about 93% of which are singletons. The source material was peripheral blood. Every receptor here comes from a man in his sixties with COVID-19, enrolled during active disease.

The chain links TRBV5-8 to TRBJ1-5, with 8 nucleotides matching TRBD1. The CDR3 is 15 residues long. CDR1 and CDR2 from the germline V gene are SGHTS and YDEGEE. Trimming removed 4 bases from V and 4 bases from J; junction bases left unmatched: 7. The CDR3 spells CASSPGQVINQPQHF. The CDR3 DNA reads TGTGCCAGCAGCCCGGGACAGGTGATAAATCAGCCCCAGCATTTT. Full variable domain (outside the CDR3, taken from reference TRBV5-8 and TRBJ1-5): EAGVTQSPTHLIKTRGQQATLRCSPISGHTSVYWYQQALGLGLQFLLWYDEGEERNRGNFPPRFSGRQFPNYSSELNVNALELEDSALYLCASSPGQVINQPQHFGDGTRLSIL.

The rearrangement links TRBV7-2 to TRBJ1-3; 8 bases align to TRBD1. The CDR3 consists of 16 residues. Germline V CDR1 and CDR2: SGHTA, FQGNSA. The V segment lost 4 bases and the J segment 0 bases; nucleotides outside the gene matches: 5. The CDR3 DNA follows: TGTGCCAGCAGCTCAAGACAGGGGCCCTCTGGAAACACCATATATTTT. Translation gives CASSSRQGPSGNTIYF.

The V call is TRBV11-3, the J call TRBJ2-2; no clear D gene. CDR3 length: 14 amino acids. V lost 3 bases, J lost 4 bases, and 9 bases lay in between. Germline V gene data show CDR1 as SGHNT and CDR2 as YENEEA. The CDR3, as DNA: TGTGCCAGCAGCTTTTCTTCCCCCACCGGGGAGCTGTTTTTT. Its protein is CASSFSSPTGELFF.

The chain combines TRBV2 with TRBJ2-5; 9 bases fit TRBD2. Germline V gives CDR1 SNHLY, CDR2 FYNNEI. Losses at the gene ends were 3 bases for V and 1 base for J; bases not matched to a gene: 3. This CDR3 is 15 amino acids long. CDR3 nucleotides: TGTGCCAGCAGTGACCCAGCGGGGGGCCAAGAGACCCAGTACTTC. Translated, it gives CASSDPAGGQETQYF.

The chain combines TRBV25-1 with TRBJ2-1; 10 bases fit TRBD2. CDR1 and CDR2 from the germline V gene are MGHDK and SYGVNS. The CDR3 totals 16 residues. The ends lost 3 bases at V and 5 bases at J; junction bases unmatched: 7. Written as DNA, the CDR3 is TGTGCCAGCAGTGATTTTGCTAGCGGGGGAAACAATGAGCAGTTCTTC. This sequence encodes CASSDFASGGNNEQFF.

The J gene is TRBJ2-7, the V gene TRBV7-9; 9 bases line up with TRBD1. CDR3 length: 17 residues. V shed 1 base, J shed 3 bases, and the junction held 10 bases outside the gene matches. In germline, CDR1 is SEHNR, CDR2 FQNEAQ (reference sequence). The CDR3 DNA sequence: TGTGCCAGCAGCTTAGGAACCACAGGGGGCTTGGTCTACGAGCAGTACTTC. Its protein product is CASSLGTTGGLVYEQYF.

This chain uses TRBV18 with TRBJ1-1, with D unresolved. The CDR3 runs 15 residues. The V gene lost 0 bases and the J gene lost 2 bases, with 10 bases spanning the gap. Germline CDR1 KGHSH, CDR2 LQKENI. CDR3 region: CASSPPPGLNTEAFF. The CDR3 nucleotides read TGTGCCAGCTCACCACCTCCGGGGTTAAACACTGAAGCTTTCTTT.

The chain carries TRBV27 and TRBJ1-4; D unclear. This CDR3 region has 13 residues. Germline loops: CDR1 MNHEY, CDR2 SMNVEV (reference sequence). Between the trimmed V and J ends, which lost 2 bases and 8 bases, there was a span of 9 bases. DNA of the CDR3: TGTGCCAGCAGTTTAAAGGGAGACGAAAAACTGTTTTTT. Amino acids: CASSLKGDEKLFF.

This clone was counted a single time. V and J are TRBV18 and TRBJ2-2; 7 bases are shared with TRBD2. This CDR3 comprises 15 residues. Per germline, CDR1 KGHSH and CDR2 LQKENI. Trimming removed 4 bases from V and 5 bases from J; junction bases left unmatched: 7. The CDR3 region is CASSQSPSGTGELFF. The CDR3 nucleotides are TGTGCCAGCTCACAAAGCCCTAGCGGTACCGGGGAGCTGTTTTTT.

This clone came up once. Here the CDR3 reads CASSSGQWSYEQYF. Written as DNA, the CDR3 is TGCGCCAGCAGCTCGGGACAGTGGTCCTACGAGCAGTACTTC. This chain joins TRBV5-1 and TRBJ2-7; 7 bases are a match to TRBD1. The CDR3 spans 14 residues. With V trimmed by 3 bases and J by 1 base, 4 bases remained unmatched. Germline CDR1 reads SGHRS; CDR2 reads YFSETQ.

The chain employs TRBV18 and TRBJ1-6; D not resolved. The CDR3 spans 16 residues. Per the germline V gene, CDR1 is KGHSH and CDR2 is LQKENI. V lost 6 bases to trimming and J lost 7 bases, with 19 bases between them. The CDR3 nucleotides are TGTGCCAGCTCTCCCCCCGCTGGGAGCAGGAATTCACCCCTCCACTTT. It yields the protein CASSPPAGSRNSPLHF.

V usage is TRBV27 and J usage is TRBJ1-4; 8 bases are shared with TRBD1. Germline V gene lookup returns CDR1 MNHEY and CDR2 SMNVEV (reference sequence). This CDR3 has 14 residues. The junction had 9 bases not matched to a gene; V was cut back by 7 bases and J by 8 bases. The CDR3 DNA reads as TGTGCCAGCAATCGACAGGGGATCGGGGAAAAACTGTTTTTT. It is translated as CASNRQGIGEKLFF.

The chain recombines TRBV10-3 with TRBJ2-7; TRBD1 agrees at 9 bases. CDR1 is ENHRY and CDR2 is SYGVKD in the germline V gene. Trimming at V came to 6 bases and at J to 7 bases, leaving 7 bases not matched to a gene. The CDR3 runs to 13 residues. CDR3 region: CAISRDREGEQYF. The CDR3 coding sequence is TGTGCCATCAGCCGGGACAGGGAAGGTGAGCAGTACTTC.

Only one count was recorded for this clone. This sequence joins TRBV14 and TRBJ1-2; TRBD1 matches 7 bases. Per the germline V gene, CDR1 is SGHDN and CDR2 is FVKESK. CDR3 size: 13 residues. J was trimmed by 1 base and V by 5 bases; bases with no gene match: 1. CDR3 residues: CASSTGVNYGYTF. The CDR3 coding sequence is TGTGCCAGCAGCACAGGGGTTAACTATGGCTACACCTTC. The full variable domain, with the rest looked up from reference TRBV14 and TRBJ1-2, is EAGVTQFPSHSVIEKGQTVTLRCDPISGHDNLYWYRRVMGKEIKFLLHFVKESKQDESGMPNNRFLAERTGGTYSTLKVQPAELEDSGVYFCASSTGVNYGYTFGSGTRLTVV.

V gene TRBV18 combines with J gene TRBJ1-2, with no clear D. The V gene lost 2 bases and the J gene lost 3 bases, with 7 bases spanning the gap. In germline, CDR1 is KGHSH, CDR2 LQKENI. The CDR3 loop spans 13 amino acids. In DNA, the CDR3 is TGTGCCAGCTCACCAGACCAGGACTATGGCTACACCTTC. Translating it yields CASSPDQDYGYTF.

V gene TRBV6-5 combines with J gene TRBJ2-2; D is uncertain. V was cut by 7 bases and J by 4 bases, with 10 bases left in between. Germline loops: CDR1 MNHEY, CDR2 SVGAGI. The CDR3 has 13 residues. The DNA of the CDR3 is TGTGCCAGCAAAGCAGGTCCCACCGGGGAGCTGTTTTTT. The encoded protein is CASKAGPTGELFF.

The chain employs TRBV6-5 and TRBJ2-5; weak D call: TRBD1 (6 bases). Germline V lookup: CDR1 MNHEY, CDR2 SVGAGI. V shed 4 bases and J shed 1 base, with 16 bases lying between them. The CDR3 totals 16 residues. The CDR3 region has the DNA TGTGCCAGCAGTTTGATCCCGGGACAACGCCAAGAGACCCAGTACTTC. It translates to CASSLIPGQRQETQYF.

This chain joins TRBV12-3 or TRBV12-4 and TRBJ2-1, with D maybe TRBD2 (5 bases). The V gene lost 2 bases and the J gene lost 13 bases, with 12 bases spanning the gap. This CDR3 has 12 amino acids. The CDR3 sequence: CASSLPPRGQFF. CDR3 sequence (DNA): TGTGCCAGCAGTTTACCCCCCCGGGGACAGTTCTTC.

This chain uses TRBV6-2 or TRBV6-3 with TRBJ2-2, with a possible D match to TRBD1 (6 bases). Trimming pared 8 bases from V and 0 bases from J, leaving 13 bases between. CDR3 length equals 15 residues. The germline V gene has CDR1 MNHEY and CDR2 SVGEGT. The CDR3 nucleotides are TGTGCCAGCGGCCGGGACACCCCGAACACCGGGGAGCTGTTTTTT. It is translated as CASGRDTPNTGELFF.